The clone carrying this T cell receptor (beta chain) has only a few counts. Its antigen is unidentified. The V gene's germline CDR1 is DFQATT and CDR2 SNEGSKA (reference sequence). Germline trimming cut 0 bases from V and 6 bases from J; bases unmatched to any gene: 4. The CDR3 is 14 amino acids. MiXCR was run by TCRdb on the RACE reads, yielding one entry per CDR3 protein. In the table there are 210,000 or so distinct CDR3 sequences, more than 20% of which are singletons. These data originate in a study of human T cells and chemical hapten exposure. Overall study context: Across its 20 to 25 weeks, the study gave patients weekly diphenylcyclopropenone doses to the scalp. Broader study findings: Large CDR3 similarity clusters arose significantly more often from expanded TCRs than from controls.

Time point specified: patch test 3, about 24 weeks after DPC sensitization. Treatment defined: therapeutic diphenylcyclopropenone sensitization with weekly scalp DPC. Alopecia patients, 18 to 70 years old and DPC-suitable, served as donors. This chain joins TRBV20-1 and TRBJ2-2; 7 nucleotides align to TRBD2. This receptor was identified in a woman aged 40 to 49 with alopecia areata. Some clones in this sample may be carry-over from other donors' samples. Sequenced material: whole blood, taken in connection with sensitization to the hapten diphenylcyclopropenone (DPC). CDR3 nucleotide sequence: TGCAGTGCTAGAGATCTTCGGGGGGCCGGGGAGCTGTTTTTT. Translation gives CSARDLRGAGELFF.